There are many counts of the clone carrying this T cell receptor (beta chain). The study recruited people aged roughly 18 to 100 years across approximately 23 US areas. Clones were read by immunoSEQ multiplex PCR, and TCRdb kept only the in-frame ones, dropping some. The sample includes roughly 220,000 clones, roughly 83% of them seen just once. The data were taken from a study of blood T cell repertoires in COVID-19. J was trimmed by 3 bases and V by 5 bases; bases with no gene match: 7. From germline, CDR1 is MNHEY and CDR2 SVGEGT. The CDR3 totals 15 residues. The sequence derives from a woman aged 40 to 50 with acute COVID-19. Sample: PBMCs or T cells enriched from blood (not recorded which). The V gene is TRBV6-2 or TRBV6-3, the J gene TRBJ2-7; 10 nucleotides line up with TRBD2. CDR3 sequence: CASSKSLAGNYEQYF. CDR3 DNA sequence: TGTGCCAGCAGTAAGTCACTAGCGGGGAACTACGAGCAGTACTTC.